The clone carrying this TCR beta chain came up once. The repertoire was sequenced with immunoSEQ multiplex PCR; TCRdb's copy has only in-frame clones and lacks some. The repertoire holds more than 2,000,000 clones, with more than 90% as singletons. This specimen belongs to a study of shared clonotypes between healthy human individuals. Deletions cut 6 bases from V and 6 bases from J, with 18 bases between. The CDR3 spans 15 residues. Germline V gene data show CDR1 as MNHEY and CDR2 as SVGAGI. The origin of this receptor is a man aged 18 to 29 in good health. The rearrangement links TRBV6-5 to TRBJ1-5; the D gene is possibly TRBD1 (6 bases). The sequencing input was naive CD4+ T cells sorted from blood. The subset is: CD45RA+ positively selected. The CDR3 nucleotides are TGTGCCAGCAGACCGGACAGCATTTGGAGTCAGCCCCAGCATTTT. It yields the protein CASRPDSIWSQPQHF.